This T cell receptor beta chain was recovered during a study of blood T cell repertoires in COVID-19. Comments on this clone: Other DNA variants within this sample encode the same CDR3.

The V and J ends lost 0 bases and 0 bases respectively, with 3 bases between them. Germline V gene lookup returns CDR1 LNHNV and CDR2 YYDKDF (reference sequence). The CDR3 is 15 amino acids. Only in-frame clones appear in the TCRdb table, and some are missing; sequencing was by immunoSEQ multiplex PCR. The sample holds about 300,000 clones, around 84% seen once. The TCR comes from a woman in her 50s who had recovered from COVID-19. This chain connects TRBV15 to TRBJ2-6; D unresolved. Sequencing was done on a sample of PBMCs or T cells enriched from blood (not recorded which). CDR3 nucleotides: TGTGCCACCAGCAGAGATCTCTCTGGGGCCAACGTCCTGACTTTC. Protein product: CATSRDLSGANVLTF.